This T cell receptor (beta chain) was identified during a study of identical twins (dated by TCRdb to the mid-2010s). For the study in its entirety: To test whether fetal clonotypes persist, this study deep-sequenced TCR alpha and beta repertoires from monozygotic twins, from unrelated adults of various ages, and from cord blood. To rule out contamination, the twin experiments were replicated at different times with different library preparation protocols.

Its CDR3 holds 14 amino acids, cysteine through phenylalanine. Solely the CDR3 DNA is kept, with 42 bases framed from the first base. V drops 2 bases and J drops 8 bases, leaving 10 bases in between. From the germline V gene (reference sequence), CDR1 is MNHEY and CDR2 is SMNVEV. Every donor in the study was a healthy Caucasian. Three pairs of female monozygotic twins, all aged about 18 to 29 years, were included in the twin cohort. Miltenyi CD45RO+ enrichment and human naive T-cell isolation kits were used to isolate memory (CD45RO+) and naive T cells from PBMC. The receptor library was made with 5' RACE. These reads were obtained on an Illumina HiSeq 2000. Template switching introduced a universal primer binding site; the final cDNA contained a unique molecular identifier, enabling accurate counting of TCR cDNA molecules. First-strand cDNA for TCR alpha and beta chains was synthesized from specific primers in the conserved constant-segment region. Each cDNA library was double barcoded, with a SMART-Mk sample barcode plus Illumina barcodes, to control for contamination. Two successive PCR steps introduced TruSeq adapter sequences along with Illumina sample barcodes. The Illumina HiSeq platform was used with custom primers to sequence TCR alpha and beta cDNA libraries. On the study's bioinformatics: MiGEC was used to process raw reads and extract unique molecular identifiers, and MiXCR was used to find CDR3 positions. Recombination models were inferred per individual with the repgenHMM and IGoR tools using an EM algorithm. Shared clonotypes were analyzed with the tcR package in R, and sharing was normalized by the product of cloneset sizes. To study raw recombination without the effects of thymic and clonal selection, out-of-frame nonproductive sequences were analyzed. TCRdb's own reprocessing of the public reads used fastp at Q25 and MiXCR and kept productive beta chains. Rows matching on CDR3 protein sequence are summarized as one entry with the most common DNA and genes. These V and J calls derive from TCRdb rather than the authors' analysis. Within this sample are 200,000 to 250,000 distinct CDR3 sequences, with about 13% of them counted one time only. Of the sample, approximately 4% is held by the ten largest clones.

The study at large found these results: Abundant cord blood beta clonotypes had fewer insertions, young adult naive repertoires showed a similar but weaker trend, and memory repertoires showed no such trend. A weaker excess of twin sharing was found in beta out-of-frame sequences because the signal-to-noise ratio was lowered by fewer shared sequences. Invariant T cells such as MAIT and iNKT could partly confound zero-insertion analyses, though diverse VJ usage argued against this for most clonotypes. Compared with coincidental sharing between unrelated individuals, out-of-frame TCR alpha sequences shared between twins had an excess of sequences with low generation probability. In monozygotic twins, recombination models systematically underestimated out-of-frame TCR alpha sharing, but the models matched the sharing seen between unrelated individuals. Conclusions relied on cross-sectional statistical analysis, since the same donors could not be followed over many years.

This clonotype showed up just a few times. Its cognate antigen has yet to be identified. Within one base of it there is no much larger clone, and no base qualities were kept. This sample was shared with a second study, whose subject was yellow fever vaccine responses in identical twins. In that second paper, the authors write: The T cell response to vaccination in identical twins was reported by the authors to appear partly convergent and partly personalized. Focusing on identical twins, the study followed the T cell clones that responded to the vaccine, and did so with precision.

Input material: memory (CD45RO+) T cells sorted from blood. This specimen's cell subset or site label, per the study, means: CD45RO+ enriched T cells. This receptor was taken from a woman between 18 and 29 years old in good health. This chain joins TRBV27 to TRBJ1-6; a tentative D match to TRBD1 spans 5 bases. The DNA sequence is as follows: TGTGCCAGCAGTTTAAGGCAGGGTGATTCACCCCTCCACTTT. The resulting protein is CASSLRQGDSPLHF.